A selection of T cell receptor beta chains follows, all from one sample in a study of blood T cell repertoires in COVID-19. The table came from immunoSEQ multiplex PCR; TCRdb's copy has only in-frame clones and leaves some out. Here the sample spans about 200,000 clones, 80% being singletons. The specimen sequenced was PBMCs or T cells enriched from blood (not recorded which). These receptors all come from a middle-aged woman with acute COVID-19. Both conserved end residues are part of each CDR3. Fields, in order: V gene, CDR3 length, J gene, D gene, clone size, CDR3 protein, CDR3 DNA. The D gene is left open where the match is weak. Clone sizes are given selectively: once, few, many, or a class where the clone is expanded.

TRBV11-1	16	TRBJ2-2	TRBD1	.	CASSFGQGARTGELFF	TGTGCCAGCAGCTTCGGACAGGGGGCGCGGACCGGGGAGCTGTTTTTT
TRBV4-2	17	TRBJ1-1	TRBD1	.	CASSQVGQGVGSTEAFF	TGTGCCAGCAGCCAAGTTGGACAGGGAGTAGGTAGCACTGAAGCTTTCTTT
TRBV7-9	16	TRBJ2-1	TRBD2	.	CASSLGREFTYNEQFF	TGTGCCAGCAGTTTAGGGCGGGAGTTCACCTACAATGAGCAGTTCTTC
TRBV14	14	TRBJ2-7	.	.	CASSQDAAPAMQYF	TGTGCCAGCAGCCAAGATGCGGCTCCCGCGATGCAGTACTTC
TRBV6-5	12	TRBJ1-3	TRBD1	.	CASSQTGDTIYF	TGTGCCAGCAGCCAGACAGGGGACACCATATATTTT
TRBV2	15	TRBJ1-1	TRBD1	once	CASISGRGANTEAFF	TGTGCCAGCATCTCCGGCAGGGGGGCCAACACTGAAGCTTTCTTT
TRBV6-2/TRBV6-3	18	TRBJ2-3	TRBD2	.	CASSPGLAGEGMGDTQYF	TGTGCCAGCAGTCCCGGACTAGCGGGAGAGGGAATGGGAGATACGCAGTATTTT
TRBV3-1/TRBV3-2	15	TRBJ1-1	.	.	CASSLRVTGNTEAFF	TGTGCCAGCAGCCTGCGGGTGACAGGGAACACTGAAGCTTTCTTT
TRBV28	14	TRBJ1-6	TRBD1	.	CASSLDRGRSPLHF	TGTGCCAGCAGTCTAGACAGGGGAAGATCACCCCTCCACTTT
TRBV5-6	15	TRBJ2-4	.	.	CASTLRVLAKNIQYF	TGTGCCAGCACCCTCCGGGTCTTGGCCAAAAACATTCAGTACTTC
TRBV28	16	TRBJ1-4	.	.	CASSLSRGRLWEKLFF	TGTGCCAGCAGTTTATCTCGAGGAAGGTTGTGGGAAAAACTGTTTTTT
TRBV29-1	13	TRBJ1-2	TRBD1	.	CSSLDRADYGYTF	TGCAGCTCCTTGGACAGGGCGGACTATGGCTACACCTTC
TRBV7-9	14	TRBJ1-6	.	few	CASSLEPEGSPLHF	TGTGCCAGCAGCTTAGAACCAGAGGGCTCACCCCTCCACTTT
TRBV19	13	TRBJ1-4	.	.	CATAGQKDEKLFF	TGTGCCACCGCGGGGCAGAAGGATGAAAAACTGTTTTTT
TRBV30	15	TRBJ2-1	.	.	CASERELGAYNEQFF	TGTGCCTCGGAACGGGAGTTAGGGGCCTACAATGAGCAGTTCTTC
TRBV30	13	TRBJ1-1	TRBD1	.	CAWAGTGNTEAFF	TGTGCCTGGGCCGGGACAGGGAACACTGAAGCTTTCTTT
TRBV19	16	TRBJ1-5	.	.	CASSIDRPGGNQPQHF	TGTGCCAGTAGTATAGATAGGCCAGGGGGCAATCAGCCCCAGCATTTT
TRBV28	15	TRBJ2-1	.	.	CASTPRQRTYNEQFF	TGTGCCAGCACCCCCCGCCAGCGGACCTACAATGAGCAGTTCTTC
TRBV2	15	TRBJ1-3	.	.	CASRSWDISGNTIYF	TGTGCCAGCAGATCCTGGGACATCTCTGGAAACACCATATATTTT
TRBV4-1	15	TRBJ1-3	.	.	CASSQGENSGNTIYF	TGCGCCAGCAGCCAAGGCGAAAACTCTGGAAACACCATATATTTT
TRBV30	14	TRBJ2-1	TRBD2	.	CAERTSGRGNEQFF	TGTGCGGAACGGACTAGCGGGAGGGGAAATGAGCAGTTCTTC
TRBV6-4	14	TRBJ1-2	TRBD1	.	CASRGTGPNYGYTF	TGTGCCAGCAGAGGGACAGGACCTAACTATGGCTACACCTTC
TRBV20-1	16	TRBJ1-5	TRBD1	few	CSASFPKGGINQPQHF	TGCAGTGCTAGTTTCCCAAAAGGGGGCATCAATCAGCCCCAGCATTTT
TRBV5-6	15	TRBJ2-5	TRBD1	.	CASRAKGQGKETQYF	TGTGCCAGCAGGGCTAAAGGACAGGGGAAAGAGACCCAGTACTTC
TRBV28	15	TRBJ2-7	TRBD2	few	CASSATSGSSYEQYF	TGTGCCAGCAGCGCGACTAGCGGATCGTCCTACGAGCAGTACTTC
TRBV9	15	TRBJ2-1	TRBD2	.	CASSTGTSWDQEQFF	TGTGCCAGCAGCACAGGGACTAGTTGGGACCAAGAGCAGTTCTTC
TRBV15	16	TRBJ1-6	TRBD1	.	CATSRDPRQGGSPLHF	TGTGCCACCAGCAGAGATCCTAGACAGGGAGGCTCACCCCTCCACTTT
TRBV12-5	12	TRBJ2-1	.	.	CASGLVGGEQFF	TGTGCTAGTGGTTTGGTAGGGGGTGAGCAGTTCTTC
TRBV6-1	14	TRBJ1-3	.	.	CASSEASSGNTIYF	TGTGCCAGCAGTGAGGCCAGCTCTGGAAACACCATATATTTT
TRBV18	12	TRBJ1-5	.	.	CASSGTNQPQHF	TGTGCCAGCTCAGGTACAAATCAGCCCCAGCATTTT
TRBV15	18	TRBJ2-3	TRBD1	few	CATSRAGQGGFLTDTQYF	TGTGCCACCAGCAGAGCGGGACAGGGGGGCTTTCTCACAGATACGCAGTATTTT
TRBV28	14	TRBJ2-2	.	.	CASSIIQGLGELFF	TGTGCCAGCAGTATCATACAGGGTCTCGGGGAGCTGTTTTTT
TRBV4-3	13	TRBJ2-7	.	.	CASSQERGYEQYF	TGCGCCAGCAGCCAAGAGCGGGGATACGAGCAGTACTTC
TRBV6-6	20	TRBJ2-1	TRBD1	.	CASSRPVLSTRDRVSDEQFF	TGTGCCAGCAGTCGCCCAGTCCTCTCTACCCGGGACAGGGTGTCCGATGAGCAGTTCTTC
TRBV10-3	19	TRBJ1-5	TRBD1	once	CAISDQPGTGGTYNQPQHF	TGTGCCATCAGTGACCAACCGGGGACAGGAGGGACTTACAATCAGCCCCAGCATTTT
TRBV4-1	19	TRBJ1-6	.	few	CASSQVLEHWSSYNSPLHF	TGCGCCAGCAGCCAAGTCCTCGAACACTGGAGCTCCTATAATTCACCCCTCCACTTT
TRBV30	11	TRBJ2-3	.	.	CAWSAADTQYF	TGTGCCTGGAGTGCCGCAGATACGCAGTATTTT
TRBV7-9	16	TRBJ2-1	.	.	CASSSSFGSSYNEQFF	TGTGCCAGCAGCTCCTCTTTCGGGAGCTCCTACAATGAGCAGTTCTTC
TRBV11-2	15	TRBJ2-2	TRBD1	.	CASSFSGTGIGELFF	TGTGCCAGCAGCTTTTCCGGGACAGGGATCGGGGAGCTGTTTTTT
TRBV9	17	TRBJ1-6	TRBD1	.	CASSVDGVDRGYSPLHF	TGTGCCAGCAGCGTAGATGGAGTGGACAGGGGGTATTCACCCCTCCACTTT
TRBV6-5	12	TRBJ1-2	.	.	CASKRTEGGYTF	TGTGCCAGCAAAAGGACAGAAGGTGGCTACACCTTC
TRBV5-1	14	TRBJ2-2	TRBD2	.	CASSLDGGATELFF	TGCGCCAGCAGCTTGGACGGGGGGGCAACGGAGCTGTTTTTT
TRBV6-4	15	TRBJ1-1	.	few	CASSDTGQLNTEAFF	TGTGCCAGCAGTGACACAGGACAGTTGAACACTGAAGCTTTCTTT
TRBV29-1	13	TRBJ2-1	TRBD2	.	CSVWAGGSNEQFF	TGCAGCGTCTGGGCGGGCGGGAGTAATGAGCAGTTCTTC
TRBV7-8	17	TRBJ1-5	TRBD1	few	CASRTGTGVLGNQPQHF	TGTGCCAGCAGGACCGGGACAGGGGTGTTGGGGAATCAGCCCCAGCATTTT
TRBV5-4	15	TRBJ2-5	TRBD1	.	CASSSPRDRGETQYF	TGTGCCAGCAGCTCCCCAAGGGACAGGGGAGAGACCCAGTACTTC
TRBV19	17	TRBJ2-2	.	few	CASSIGGTTFFTGELFF	TGTGCCAGTAGTATAGGAGGGACAACGTTCTTTACCGGGGAGCTGTTTTTT
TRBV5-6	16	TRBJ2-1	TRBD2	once	CASSLDLAGERNEQFF	TGTGCCAGCAGCTTGGACTTGGCGGGAGAGAGGAATGAGCAGTTCTTC
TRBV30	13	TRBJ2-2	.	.	CAWNVGGIGELFF	TGTGCCTGGAACGTAGGAGGGATCGGGGAGCTGTTTTTT
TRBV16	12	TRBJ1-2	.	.	CASSQTRAGYTF	TGTGCCAGCAGCCAAACGAGGGCCGGCTACACCTTC
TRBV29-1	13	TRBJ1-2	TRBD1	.	CSVELRGLSGYTF	TGCAGCGTTGAACTTAGGGGGCTGAGTGGCTACACCTTC
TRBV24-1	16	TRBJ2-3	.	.	CATSDLGGGGTDTQYF	TGTGCCACCAGTGACCTTGGAGGGGGCGGCACAGATACGCAGTATTTT